One sample yielded the 10 T cell receptor beta chains listed below, sequenced in a study of spatial heterogeneity in lung cancer (dated by TCRdb to the late 2010s). The library relied on 5' RACE. Reads for this sample came from a NextSeq 500. TCRdb trimmed public reads at Q25 via fastp, called clones via MiXCR and kept in-frame beta chains. Under each unique CDR3 protein, matching rows form one entry showing the most common genes and DNA. The sample profile shows around 87,000 distinct CDR3 sequences; approximately 12% of them were found once. Over 40% of the sample rests with the top ten. What this sample's time point label stands for: sample taken at primary tumor resection. Source: PBMCs, taken at surgery. The receptors shown here come from a male donor with early-stage non-small cell lung cancer.

This clonotype was counted only a few times. The V gene is TRBV4-3, the J gene TRBJ2-1; possibly TRBD2 for D (5 bases). The CDR3 is 16 amino acids. V was pared by 0 bases and J by 7 bases, with 16 bases between. The V gene's germline CDR1 is LGHNA and CDR2 YSLEER. The CDR3 sequence is CASSQDRAPRRNEQFF. CDR3 in DNA: TGCGCCAGCAGCCAAGATAGGGCCCCCAGGAGGAATGAGCAGTTCTTC.

This clonotype was counted at least ten times. V usage is TRBV7-2 and J usage is TRBJ2-5; no clear D gene. V lost 5 bases and J 4 bases, leaving 14 bases between the germline ends. Germline V CDR1 and CDR2: SGHTA, FQGNSA. CDR3 length equals 14 residues. CDR3 DNA sequence: TGTGCCAGCAGCACAGAAGTCGGCATAGAGACCCAGTACTTC. This encodes CASSTEVGIETQYF. Based on the CDR3 plus reference TRBV7-2 and TRBJ2-5, the full variable domain is GAGVSQSPSNKVTEKGKDVELRCDPISGHTALYWYRQSLGQGLEFLIYFQGNSAPDKSGLPSDRFSAERTGGSVSTLTIQRTQQEDSAVYLCASSTEVGIETQYFGPGTRLLVL.

J is TRBJ2-5 and V is TRBV6-6; 7 nucleotides line up with TRBD2. This CDR3 is built from 15 residues. In germline, CDR1 is MNHNY, CDR2 SVGAGI (reference sequence). Trimming took 7 bases from V and 2 from J; bases not matched to a gene: 10. The CDR3 nucleotides are TGTGCCAGCAAATTTAGCGGGCTCAGGCAAGAGACCCAGTACTTC. Protein: CASKFSGLRQETQYF.

This clonotype showed up just a few times. This chain links TRBV28 with TRBJ1-1, with 7 bases matching TRBD1. Germline values: CDR1 MDHEN, CDR2 SYDVKM. The CDR3 contains 15 residues. Losses at the gene ends were 7 bases for V and 0 bases for J; bases not matched to a gene: 8. CDR3: CASTTEGTVNTEAFF. The DNA for the CDR3 is TGTGCCAGCACTACCGAAGGGACAGTGAACACTGAAGCTTTCTTT.

This clonotype was detected only a few times. The chain couples TRBV12-3 or TRBV12-4 to TRBJ2-5; TRBD1 aligns across 9 bases. The CDR3 runs to 15 residues. Trimming removed 6 bases from V and 6 bases from J; junction bases left unmatched: 11. CDR3 DNA sequence: TGTGCCAGCAGGTCTACCGGGACAGGGTTGAAGACCCAGTACTTC. Its translation: CASRSTGTGLKTQYF.

A few counts support this clonotype. The J gene is TRBJ1-3, the V gene TRBV12-3 or TRBV12-4; perhaps TRBD1 as D (5 bases). The CDR3 is made up of 15 amino acids. V was clipped by 5 bases and J by 6 bases, with 17 bases between them. Here the CDR3 DNA reads TGTGCCAGCAGTGGCCGCAGGGCCACCGAAAACACCATATATTTT. This codes for CASSGRRATENTIYF.

A few counts support this clonotype. V and J are TRBV18 and TRBJ1-2; 7 bases align to TRBD1. Trimming cost V 3 bases and J 8 bases; bases outside gene matches: 6. Germline V gene lookup returns CDR1 KGHSH and CDR2 LQKENI. The CDR3 has 13 residues. The chain's CDR3 is CASSPGDRGGYTF. CDR3 in DNA: TGTGCCAGCTCACCCGGGGACAGAGGAGGCTACACCTTC.

This sequence joins TRBV20-1 and TRBJ1-4, with D maybe TRBD1 (6 bases). The CDR3 loop spans 13 amino acids. CDR1 and CDR2 (germline): DFQATT, SNEGSKA (reference sequence). The CDR3 is CGLGGDGREKLFF. The DNA of the CDR3 is TGCGGCCTAGGGGGGGACGGGCGCGAAAAACTGTTTTTT.

This clonotype was counted between two and nine times. The V and J genes are TRBV30 and TRBJ2-1; unclear D gene. In germline, CDR1 is GTSNPN, CDR2 SVGIG (reference sequence). V was clipped by 3 bases and J by 6 bases, with 18 bases between them. The CDR3 sequence is 15 residues long. The CDR3 DNA is TGTGCCTGGAGGGTCTTGGGAACTGGGCCCAATGAGCAGTTCTTC. Translating gives CAWRVLGTGPNEQFF. The variable domain in full, with the rest retrieved from reference TRBV30 and TRBJ2-1, is SQTIHQWPATLVQPVGSPLSLECTVEGTSNPNLYWYRQAAGRGLQLLFYSVGIGQISSEVPQNLSASRPQDRQFILSSKKLLLSDSGFYLCAWRVLGTGPNEQFFGPGTRLTVL.

The chain recombines TRBV20-1 with TRBJ2-7; TRBD2 might be the D (6 bases). V gave up 8 bases and J gave up 0 bases, with 11 bases separating them. Germline V gene data show CDR1 as DFQATT and CDR2 as SNEGSKA (reference sequence). The length of the CDR3 is 12 residues. The CDR3 loop reads CSLGSRSYEQYF. Written as DNA, the CDR3 is TGCAGTCTCGGGAGCCGCTCCTACGAGCAGTACTTC.